This T cell receptor beta chain was identified in a study of a mutant IDH1 vaccine in newly diagnosed glioma (dated by TCRdb to the early 2020s). At the level of the whole study: Across visits V03 through V10, patients got a total of eight vaccinations, given in weeks 1, 3, 5, 7, 11, 15, 19 and 23. For exploratory analyses, longitudinal TCRB deep sequencing was carried out in roughly 23 treated patients wherever samples were available. The approximately 32 treated patients were approximately 62% male and roughly 40% female, with a mean age of around 40 years. Vaccination started 4-6 weeks after radiotherapy alone, or was given together with temozolomide cycles in the groups whose treatment included chemotherapy. Peripheral blood samples were drawn at six visits, namely V03 (baseline), V05, V07, V10, V12 and V13. Prior to enrollment, patients had been given standard therapy consisting of radiotherapy alone, temozolomide alone, or radiochemotherapy with temozolomide, with the combination given to most patients. Paper-wide results and their limitations: Across multiple MHC alleles, vaccine-induced immune responses were seen in 93.3% of patients. According to the authors, sample limitations meant that analyses of patient blood samples could not be reproduced. Changes in the top peripheral T cell clonotypes picked up by TCRB sequencing did not appear to be linked to pseudoprogression. Selection of PBMC samples for TCRB deep sequencing was based on availability.

This specimen's time point label, interpreted: week 23, last vaccination. Every vaccine dose consisted of 300 ug of a 20-mer mutant IDH1 peptide in Montanide, administered subcutaneously together with topical imiquimod. Donors had newly diagnosed WHO grade 3 or 4 IDH1-mutant astrocytomas with loss of nuclear ATRX. The samples were drawn from NOA16, a multicentre, single-arm, open-label phase I trial in Germany that tested a mutant IDH1 peptide vaccine in humans for the first time. Genomic DNA for TCRB sequencing was extracted from EDTA blood using the DNeasy Blood and Tissue Kit. Details on this clone: It has no known antigen specificity. No quality values exist for individual bases; no much larger clone is one base distant.

The receptor library was made with the immunoSEQ multiplex PCR assay. The hsTCRB Kit was used according to the manufacturer's protocol to amplify rearranged TCR beta chain sequences. An Illumina MiSeq was used to sequence the TCRB libraries. Per the authors' processing: The proprietary platform of the kit vendor was used for demultiplexing, trimming and gene mapping. The table comes from immuneACCESS by way of TCRdb, which keeps in-frame sequences with V and J called. Part of the clones is missing from these tables; in studies checked, under half for an unresolved V gene and the rest for unknown reasons. V, J and clone size are taken as reported in that table, and D and trimming were inferred from the DNA itself. In all, the sample holds roughly 74,000 clones, and roughly 85% of those were seen once. The ten top clones hold 0.6% to 0.95% of the sample. This TCR was recovered from a woman aged 50 to 60 with glioma. This specimen was PBMCs, taken from a glioma patient whose treatment included an IDH1 peptide vaccine.

The CDR3 here reads CASSRGQINSPLHF. The bases are TGTGCCAGCAGCCGGGGACAGATTAATTCACCCCTCCACTTT. The sequence links TRBV11-2 to TRBJ1-6; 7 central nucleotides agree with TRBD1. The CDR3 spans 14 residues, from the cysteine through the phenylalanine. Solely the CDR3 DNA is kept, with 42 bases framed from the first base. Germline trimming amounts to 5 bases on V and 6 bases on J, with 4 as the count of junction bases outside the gene matches. The germline V gene supplies CDR1 SGHAT and CDR2 FQNNGV.